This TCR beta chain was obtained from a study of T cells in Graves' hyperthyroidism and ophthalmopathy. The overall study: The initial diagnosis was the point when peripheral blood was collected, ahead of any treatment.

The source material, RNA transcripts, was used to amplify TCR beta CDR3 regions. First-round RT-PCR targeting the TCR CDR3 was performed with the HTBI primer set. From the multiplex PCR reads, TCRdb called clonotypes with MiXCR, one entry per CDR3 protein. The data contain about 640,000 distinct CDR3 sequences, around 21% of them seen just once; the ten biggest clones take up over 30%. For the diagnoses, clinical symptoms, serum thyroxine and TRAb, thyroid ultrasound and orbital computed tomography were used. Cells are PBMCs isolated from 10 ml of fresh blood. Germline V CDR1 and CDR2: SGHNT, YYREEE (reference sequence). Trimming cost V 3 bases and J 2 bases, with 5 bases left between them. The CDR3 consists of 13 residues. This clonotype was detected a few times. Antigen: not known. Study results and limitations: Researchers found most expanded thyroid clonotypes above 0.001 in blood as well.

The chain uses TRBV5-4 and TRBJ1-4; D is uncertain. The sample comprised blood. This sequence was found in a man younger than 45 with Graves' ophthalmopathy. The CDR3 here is CASSWRTNEKLFF. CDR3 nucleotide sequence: TGTGCCAGCAGCTGGCGTACTAATGAAAAACTGTTTTTT. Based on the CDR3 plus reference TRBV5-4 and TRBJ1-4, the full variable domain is ETGVTQSPTHLIKTRGQQVTLRCSSQSGHNTVSWYQQALGQGPQFIFQYYREEENGRGNFPPRFSGLQFPNYSSELNVNALELDDSALYLCASSWRTNEKLFFGSGTQLSVL.